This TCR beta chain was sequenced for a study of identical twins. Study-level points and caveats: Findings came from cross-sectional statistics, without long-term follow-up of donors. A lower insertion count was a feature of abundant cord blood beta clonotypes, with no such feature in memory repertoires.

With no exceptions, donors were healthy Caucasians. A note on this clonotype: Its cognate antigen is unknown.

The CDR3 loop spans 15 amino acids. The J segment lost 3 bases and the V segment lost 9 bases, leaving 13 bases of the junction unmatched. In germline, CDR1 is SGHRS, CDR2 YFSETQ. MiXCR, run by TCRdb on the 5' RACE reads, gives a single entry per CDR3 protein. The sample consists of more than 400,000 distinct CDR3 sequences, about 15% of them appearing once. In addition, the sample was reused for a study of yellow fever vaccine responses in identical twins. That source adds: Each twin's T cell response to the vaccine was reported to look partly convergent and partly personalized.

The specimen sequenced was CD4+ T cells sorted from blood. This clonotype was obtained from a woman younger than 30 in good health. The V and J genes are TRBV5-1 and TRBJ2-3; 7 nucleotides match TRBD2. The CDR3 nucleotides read TGCGCCACCAAGACTGGCGGGAGTAGGACAGATACGCAGTATTTT. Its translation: CATKTGGSRTDTQYF.